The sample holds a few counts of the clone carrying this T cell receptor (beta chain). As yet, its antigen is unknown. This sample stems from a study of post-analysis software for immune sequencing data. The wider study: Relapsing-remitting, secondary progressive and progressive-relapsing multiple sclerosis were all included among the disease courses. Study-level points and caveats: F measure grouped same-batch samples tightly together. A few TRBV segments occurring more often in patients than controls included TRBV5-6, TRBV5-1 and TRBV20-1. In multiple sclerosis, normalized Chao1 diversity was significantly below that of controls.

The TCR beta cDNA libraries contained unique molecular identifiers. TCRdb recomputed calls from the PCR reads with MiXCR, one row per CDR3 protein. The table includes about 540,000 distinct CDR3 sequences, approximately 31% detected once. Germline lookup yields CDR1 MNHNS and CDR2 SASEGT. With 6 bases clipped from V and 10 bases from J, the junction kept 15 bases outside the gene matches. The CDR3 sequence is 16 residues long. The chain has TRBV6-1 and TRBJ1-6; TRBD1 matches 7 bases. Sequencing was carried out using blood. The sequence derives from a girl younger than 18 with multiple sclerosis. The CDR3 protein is CASRRIGTDFFSPLHF. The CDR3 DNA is TGTGCCAGCAGGCGTATTGGGACAGACTTCTTCTCACCCCTCCACTTT.